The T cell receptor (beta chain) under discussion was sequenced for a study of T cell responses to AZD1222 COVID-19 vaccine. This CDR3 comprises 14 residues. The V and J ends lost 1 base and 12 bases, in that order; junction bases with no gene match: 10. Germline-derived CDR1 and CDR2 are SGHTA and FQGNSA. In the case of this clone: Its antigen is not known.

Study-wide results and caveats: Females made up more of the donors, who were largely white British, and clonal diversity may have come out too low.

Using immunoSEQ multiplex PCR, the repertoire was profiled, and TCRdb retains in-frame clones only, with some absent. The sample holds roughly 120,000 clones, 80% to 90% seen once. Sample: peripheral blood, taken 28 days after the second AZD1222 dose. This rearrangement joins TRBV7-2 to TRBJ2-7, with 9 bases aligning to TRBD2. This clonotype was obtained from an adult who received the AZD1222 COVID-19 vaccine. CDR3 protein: CASSLEGASGVPYF. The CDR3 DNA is TGTGCCAGCAGCTTAGAGGGGGCTAGCGGGGTACCGTACTTC.